These 9 T cell receptor beta chains share one sample of origin, sequenced in a study of PD-1 blockade in classical Hodgkin lymphoma. The repertoire was sequenced with immunoSEQ multiplex PCR; TCRdb's copy has only in-frame clones and lacks some. The table lists some 17,000 clones, around 90% of them singletons. Time point specified: newly diagnosed, previously untreated cHL patient sample. The sequencing sample was made of peripheral blood mononuclear cells (PBMCs). These receptor sequences come from a human donor with classical Hodgkin lymphoma.

This rearrangement joins TRBV5-1 to TRBJ2-6, with D maybe TRBD1 (6 bases). The CDR3 runs to 17 residues. Trimming left V 3 bases short and J 1 base short, with 14 bases between. Germline CDR1 is SGHRS and CDR2 is YFSETQ. CDR3 in DNA: TGCGCCAGCAGCTCGCGAGGGGGATATTCTGGGGCCAACGTCCTGACTTTC. It encodes CASSSRGGYSGANVLTF.

This chain joins TRBV7-2 and TRBJ2-1, with no clear D. Trimming left V 4 bases short and J 7 bases short, with 11 bases between. The CDR3 covers 13 residues. Germline V gene lookup returns CDR1 SGHTA and CDR2 FQGNSA. The DNA of the CDR3 is TGTGCCAGCAGCTCCCACAGAGTGAATGAGCAGTTCTTC. Protein sequence: CASSSHRVNEQFF.

This chain connects TRBV7-2 to TRBJ2-7; TRBD2 aligns across 8 bases. Germline CDR1 is SGHTA and CDR2 is FQGNSA. V gave up 5 bases and J gave up 5 bases; unmatched junction bases: 8. CDR3 size: 14 residues. CDR3 loop: CASSPAGVRNEQYF. The CDR3 region has the DNA TGTGCCAGCAGCCCAGCGGGAGTTAGGAACGAGCAGTACTTC.

J is TRBJ2-5 and V is TRBV30, with no clear D. Germline V gene sequence: CDR1 GTSNPN, CDR2 SVGIG (reference sequence). The CDR3 is 11 residues long. V lost 4 bases, J lost 3 bases, and 6 bases lay in between. As DNA, the CDR3 is TGTGCCTGGACAGTCAAAGAGACCCAGTACTTC. Amino acid sequence: CAWTVKETQYF. The full variable domain, completed using reference TRBV30 and TRBJ2-5, is SQTIHQWPATLVQPVGSPLSLECTVEGTSNPNLYWYRQAAGRGLQLLFYSVGIGQISSEVPQNLSASRPQDRQFILSSKKLLLSDSGFYLCAWTVKETQYFGPGTRLLVL.

The CDR3 bases are TGTGCCAGCAGTGACGACAGCCCCTCTGGGGCCAACGTCCTGACTTTC. Translation: CASSDDSPSGANVLTF. The chain has TRBV6-4 and TRBJ2-6, with a weak D call TRBD1 (5 bases). The ends were cut back, 2 bases at V and 0 bases at J, with 8 bases in the middle. The CDR3 runs 16 residues. Germline loops: CDR1 MRHNA, CDR2 SNTAGT.

This chain joins TRBV9 and TRBJ2-1; D remains unclear. V gave up 0 bases and J gave up 0 bases, with 10 bases separating them. In germline, CDR1 is SGDLS, CDR2 YYNGEE. This CDR3 is 16 amino acids long. CDR3 amino acids: CASSVEGSYSYNEQFF. The CDR3 coding sequence is TGTGCCAGCAGCGTAGAGGGCAGCTACTCCTACAATGAGCAGTTCTTC. The variable domain in full, with the rest retrieved from reference TRBV9 and TRBJ2-1, is DSGVTQTPKHLITATGQRVTLRCSPRSGDLSVYWYQQSLDQGLQFLIQYYNGEERAKGNILERFSAQQFPDLHSELNLSSLELGDSALYFCASSVEGSYSYNEQFFGPGTRLTVL.

The rearrangement links TRBV7-6 to TRBJ1-6; the D gene is possibly TRBD1 (6 bases). This CDR3 has 16 residues. The germline V and J ends were trimmed by 1 base and 5 bases, with 12 bases remaining between them. Germline-derived CDR1 and CDR2 are SGHVS and FNYEAQ. The CDR3, as DNA: TGTGCCAGCAGCTTAGGGGGCAGGGGAAATAATTCACCCCTCCACTTT. Protein sequence: CASSLGGRGNNSPLHF.

This clone was found a few times. This chain uses TRBV2 with TRBJ2-1; 12 positions match TRBD2. Germline CDR1 is SNHLY and CDR2 is FYNNEI. The CDR3 contains 13 residues. V lost 7 bases to trimming and J lost 10 bases; unmatched junction nucleotides: 5. CDR3 sequence reads: CASIGLAGWEQFF. The CDR3, as DNA: TGTGCCAGCATAGGACTAGCGGGATGGGAGCAGTTCTTC.

This CDR3 reads CASGADRYGYTF. The CDR3 DNA is TGTGCCAGTGGCGCGGACCGCTATGGCTACACCTTC. The V call is TRBV2, the J call TRBJ1-2; D is ambiguous. CDR3 length equals 12 residues. Trimming removed 9 bases from V and 4 bases from J, with 12 bases in between. In germline, CDR1 is SNHLY, CDR2 FYNNEI.